The subject of this entry is one TCR beta chain. This clonotype has just a few counts. The antigen it recognizes is unknown. No base-level quality is on record; no much larger clone is a single base apart. The germline V gene provides CDR1 SQVTM and CDR2 ANQGSEA. V is trimmed back by 7 bases and J by 4 bases, and the junction contains 13 bases that no gene match accounts for. The CDR3 spans 15 residues, from the cysteine through the phenylalanine. Only the CDR3 part of the read is kept: 45 bases, read in frame from the first base. Library preparation was by RT-PCR. The listed sequencing device is NextSeq 550. TCRdb reran the public reads through fastp at Q25 and MiXCR, keeping productive beta chains. Every distinct CDR3 protein forms one entry, paired with its most common genes and DNA. The sample contains some 160,000 distinct CDR3 sequences, about 24% of them found a single time. Jointly, the top ten make up 20% to 30% of the sample.

The data stem from a study of patients and donors after allogeneic stem cell transplantation (dated by TCRdb to the early 2020s). This clonotype was sampled from a human donor who was either an allogeneic HSCT recipient or a stem cell or donor lymphocyte infusion donor (not recorded which). It is not recorded whose cells these are; they may come from a transplant donor. Material for sequencing was blood, either unsorted or a sorted T cell fraction (not recorded which). The chain is encoded by TRBV29-1 joined to TRBJ2-1; 7 bases in the junction line up with TRBD2. This receptor has the CDR3 CSAAGTVGGYNEQFF. In nucleotides, the sequence is TGCAGCGCCGCAGGGACTGTCGGGGGGTACAATGAGCAGTTCTTC.